This T cell receptor beta chain was obtained from a study of T-cell memory formation after mild COVID-19. The overall study: The two donors had largely donor-specific TCR clusters.

Trimming left V 6 bases short and J 7 bases short, with 14 bases between. Germline CDR1 and CDR2: KGHDR and SFDVKD. The CDR3 totals 13 residues. UMIs and sample barcodes were carried by the TCR alpha and TCR beta cDNA libraries that 5'RACE produced using constant-segment primers. Each CDR3 protein is one row after TCRdb ran MiXCR on the 5' RACE reads. The sample records about 310,000 distinct CDR3 sequences, around 19% being singletons. The chain is built from TRBV24-1 and TRBJ2-5; perhaps TRBD1 as D (6 bases). The sample taken for sequencing was PBMCs or a T cell subset sorted from them (not recorded which). The TCR originated in a man between 18 and 35 years old who had mild COVID-19 (a few samples of this study predate the infection). Cell type and time point are not known. The CDR3 sequence is CATSPDSRGTQYF. CDR3 sequence (DNA): TGTGCCACCAGTCCGGACAGTCGTGGGACCCAGTACTTC.